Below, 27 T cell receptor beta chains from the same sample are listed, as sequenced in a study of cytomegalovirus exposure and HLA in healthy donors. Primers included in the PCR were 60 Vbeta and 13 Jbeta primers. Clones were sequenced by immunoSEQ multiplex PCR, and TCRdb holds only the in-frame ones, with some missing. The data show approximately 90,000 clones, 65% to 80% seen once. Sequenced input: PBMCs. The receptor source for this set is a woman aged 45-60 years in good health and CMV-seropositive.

In DNA form, the CDR3 reads TGTGCCAGCCGAGGACAGGGGGCCACGTTGGGCTCTGGAAACACCATATATTTT. Protein product: CASRGQGATLGSGNTIYF. The V call is TRBV19, the J call TRBJ1-3, with 11 nucleotides matching TRBD1. There are 18 residues in the CDR3. The J segment lost 0 bases and the V segment lost 9 bases, leaving 13 bases of the junction unmatched. Germline V gene data show CDR1 as LNHDA and CDR2 as SQIVND (reference sequence).

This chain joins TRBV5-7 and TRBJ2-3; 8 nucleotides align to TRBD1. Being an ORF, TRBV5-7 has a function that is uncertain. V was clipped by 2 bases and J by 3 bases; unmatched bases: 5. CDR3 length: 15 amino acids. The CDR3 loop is CASSFWTGPTDTQYF. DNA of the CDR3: TGTGCCAGCAGCTTCTGGACAGGGCCGACAGATACGCAGTATTTT.

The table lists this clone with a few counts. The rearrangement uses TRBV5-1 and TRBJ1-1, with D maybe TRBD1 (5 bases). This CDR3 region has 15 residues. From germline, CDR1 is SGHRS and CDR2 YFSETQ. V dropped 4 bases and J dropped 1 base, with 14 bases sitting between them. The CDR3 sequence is CASSPRVGENTEAFF. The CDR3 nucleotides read TGCGCCAGCAGCCCCCGGGTAGGGGAGAACACTGAAGCTTTCTTT.

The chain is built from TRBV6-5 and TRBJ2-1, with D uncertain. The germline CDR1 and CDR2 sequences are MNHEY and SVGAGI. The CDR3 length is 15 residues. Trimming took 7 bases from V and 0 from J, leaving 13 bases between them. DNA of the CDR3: TGTGCCAGCACCCCAGGTCCAAGCTCCTACAATGAGCAGTTCTTC. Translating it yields CASTPGPSSYNEQFF.

For the CDR3, the DNA is TGTGCCAGCTCACTAGGACAGGATGCCTACAATGAGCAGTTCTTC. It yields the protein CASSLGQDAYNEQFF. The V gene is TRBV18, the J gene TRBJ2-1; 7 bases line up with TRBD1. Germline assignment: CDR1 KGHSH and CDR2 LQKENI. The CDR3 is 15 amino acids. V dropped 4 bases and J dropped 2; count of bases not matched to a gene: 5. Together with reference TRBV18 and TRBJ2-1, the CDR3 gives the full variable domain: NAGVMQNPRHLVRRRGQEARLRCSPMKGHSHVYWYRQLPEEGLKFMVYLQKENIIDESGMPKERFSAEFPKEGPSILRIQQVVRGDSAAYFCASSLGQDAYNEQFFGPGTRLTVL.

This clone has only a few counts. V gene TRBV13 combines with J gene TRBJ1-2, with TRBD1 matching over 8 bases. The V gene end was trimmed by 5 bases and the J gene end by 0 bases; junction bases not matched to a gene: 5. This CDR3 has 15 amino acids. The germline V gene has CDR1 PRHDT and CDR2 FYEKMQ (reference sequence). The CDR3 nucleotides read TGTGCCAGCAGCCCAGGACAGGGAGCTAACTATGGCTACACCTTC. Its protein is CASSPGQGANYGYTF.

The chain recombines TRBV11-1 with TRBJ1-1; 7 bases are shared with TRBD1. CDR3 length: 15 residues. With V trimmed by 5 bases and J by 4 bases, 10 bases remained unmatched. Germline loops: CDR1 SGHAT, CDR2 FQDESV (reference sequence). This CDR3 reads CASSPGTGDRTEAFF. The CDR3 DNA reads TGTGCCAGCAGCCCGGGCACAGGGGACCGCACTGAAGCTTTCTTT.

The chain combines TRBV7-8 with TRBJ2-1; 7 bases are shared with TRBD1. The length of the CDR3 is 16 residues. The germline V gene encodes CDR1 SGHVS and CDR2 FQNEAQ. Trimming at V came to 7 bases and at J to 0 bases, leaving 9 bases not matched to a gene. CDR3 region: CASTRQGEFSYNEQFF. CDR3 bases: TGTGCCAGCACGCGTCAGGGGGAATTCTCCTACAATGAGCAGTTCTTC.

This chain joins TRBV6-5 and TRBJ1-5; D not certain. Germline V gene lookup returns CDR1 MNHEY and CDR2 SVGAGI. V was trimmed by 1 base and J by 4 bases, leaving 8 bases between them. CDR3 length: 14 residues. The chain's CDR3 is CASSYFQVNQPQHF. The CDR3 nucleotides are TGTGCCAGCAGTTACTTTCAGGTTAATCAGCCCCAGCATTTT.

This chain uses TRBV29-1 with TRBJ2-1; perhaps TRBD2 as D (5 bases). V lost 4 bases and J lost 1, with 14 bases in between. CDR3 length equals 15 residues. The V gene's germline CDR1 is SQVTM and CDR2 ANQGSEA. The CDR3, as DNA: TGCAGCGTTGCGGGCACGGACTGGTCCTACAATGAGCAGTTCTTC. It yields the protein CSVAGTDWSYNEQFF.

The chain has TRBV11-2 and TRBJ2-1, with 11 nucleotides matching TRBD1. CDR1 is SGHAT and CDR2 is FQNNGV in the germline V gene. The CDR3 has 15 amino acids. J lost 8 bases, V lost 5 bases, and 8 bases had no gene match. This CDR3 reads CASSPRTGGPYEQFF. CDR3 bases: TGTGCCAGCAGCCCACGGACAGGGGGCCCCTATGAGCAGTTCTTC. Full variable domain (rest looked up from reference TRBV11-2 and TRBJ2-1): EAGVAQSPRYKIIEKRQSVAFWCNPISGHATLYWYQQILGQGPKLLIQFQNNGVVDDSQLPKDRFSAERLKGVDSTLKIQPAKLEDSAVYLCASSPRTGGPYEQFFGPGTRLTVL.

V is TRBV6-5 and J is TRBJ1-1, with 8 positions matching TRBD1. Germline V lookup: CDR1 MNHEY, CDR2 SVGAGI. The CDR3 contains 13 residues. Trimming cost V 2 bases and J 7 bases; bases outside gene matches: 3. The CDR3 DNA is TGTGCCAGCAGTTACGCACAGGGGGTTGAAGCTTTCTTT. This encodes CASSYAQGVEAFF.

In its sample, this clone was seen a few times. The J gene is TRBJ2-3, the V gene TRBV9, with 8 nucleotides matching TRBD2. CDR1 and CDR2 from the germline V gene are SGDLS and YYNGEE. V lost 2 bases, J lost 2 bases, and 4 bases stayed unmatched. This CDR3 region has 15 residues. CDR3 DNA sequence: TGTGCCAGCAGCGTGACTAGCGCAATCACAGATACGCAGTATTTT. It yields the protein CASSVTSAITDTQYF.

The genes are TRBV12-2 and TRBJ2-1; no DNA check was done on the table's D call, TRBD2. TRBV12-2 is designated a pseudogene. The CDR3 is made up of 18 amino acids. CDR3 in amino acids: CASRLELAGGPDNGEQFF. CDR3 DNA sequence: TGTGCAAGTCGCTTAGAACTAGCGGGAGGGCCCGACAATGGTGAGCAGTTCTTC.

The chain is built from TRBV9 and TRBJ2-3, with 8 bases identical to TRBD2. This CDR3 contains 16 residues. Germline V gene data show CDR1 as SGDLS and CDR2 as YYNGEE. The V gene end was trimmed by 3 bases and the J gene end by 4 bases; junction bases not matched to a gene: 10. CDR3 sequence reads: CASSAGGLVVADTQYF. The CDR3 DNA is TGTGCCAGCAGCGCCGGGGGACTAGTGGTGGCAGATACGCAGTATTTT.

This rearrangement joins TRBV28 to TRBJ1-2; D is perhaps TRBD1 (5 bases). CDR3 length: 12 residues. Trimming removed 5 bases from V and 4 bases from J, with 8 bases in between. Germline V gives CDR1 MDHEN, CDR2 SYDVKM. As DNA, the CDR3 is TGTGCCAGCAGTAGGGGTTTCTATGGCTACACCTTC. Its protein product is CASSRGFYGYTF.

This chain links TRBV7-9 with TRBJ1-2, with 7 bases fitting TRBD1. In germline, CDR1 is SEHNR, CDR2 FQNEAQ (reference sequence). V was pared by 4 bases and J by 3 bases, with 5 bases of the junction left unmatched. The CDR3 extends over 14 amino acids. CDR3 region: CASSSDRSYYGYTF. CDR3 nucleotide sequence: TGTGCCAGCAGCTCGGACAGGTCATACTATGGCTACACCTTC.

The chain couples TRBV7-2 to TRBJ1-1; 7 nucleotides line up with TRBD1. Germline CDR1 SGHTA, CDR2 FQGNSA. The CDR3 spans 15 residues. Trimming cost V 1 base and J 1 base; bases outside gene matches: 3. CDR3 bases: TGTGCCAGCAGCTTAGTGGGGACAGCGAACACTGAAGCTTTCTTT. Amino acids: CASSLVGTANTEAFF.

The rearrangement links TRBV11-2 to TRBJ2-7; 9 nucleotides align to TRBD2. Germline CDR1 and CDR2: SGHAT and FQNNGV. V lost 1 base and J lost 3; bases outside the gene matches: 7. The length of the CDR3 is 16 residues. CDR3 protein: CASSLGLGLAYYEQYF. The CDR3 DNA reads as TGTGCCAGCAGCTTAGGACTGGGACTAGCTTACTACGAGCAGTACTTC.

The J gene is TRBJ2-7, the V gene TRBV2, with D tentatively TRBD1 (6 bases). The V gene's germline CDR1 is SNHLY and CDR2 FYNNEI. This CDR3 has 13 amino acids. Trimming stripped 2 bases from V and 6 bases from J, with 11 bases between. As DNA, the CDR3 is TGTGCCAGCAGTGAAACACAGGGTTCCGAGCAGTACTTC. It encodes CASSETQGSEQYF.

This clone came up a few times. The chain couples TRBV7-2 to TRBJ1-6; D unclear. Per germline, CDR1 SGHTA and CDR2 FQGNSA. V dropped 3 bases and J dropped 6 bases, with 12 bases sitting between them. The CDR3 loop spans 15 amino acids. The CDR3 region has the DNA TGTGCCAGCAGCTTGAGCCGCTCGTTTAATTCACCCCTCCACTTT. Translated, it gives CASSLSRSFNSPLHF.

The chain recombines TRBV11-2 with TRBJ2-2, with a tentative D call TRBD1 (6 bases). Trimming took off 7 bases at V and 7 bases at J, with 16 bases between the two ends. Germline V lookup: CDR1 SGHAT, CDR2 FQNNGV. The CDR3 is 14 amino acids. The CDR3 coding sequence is TGTGCCAGCACCCACGGGACATTAGTCGGGGAGCTGTTTTTT. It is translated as CASTHGTLVGELFF.

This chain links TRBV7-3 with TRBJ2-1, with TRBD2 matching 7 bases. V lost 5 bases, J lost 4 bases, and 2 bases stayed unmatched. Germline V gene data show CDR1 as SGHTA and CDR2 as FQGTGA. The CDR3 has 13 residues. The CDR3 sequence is CASSGTIYNEQFF. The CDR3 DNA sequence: TGTGCCAGCAGCGGGACTATTTACAATGAGCAGTTCTTC. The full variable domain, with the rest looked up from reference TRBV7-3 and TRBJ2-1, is GAGVSQTPSNKVTEKGKYVELRCDPISGHTALYWYRQSLGQGPEFLIYFQGTGAADDSGLPNDRFFAVRPEGSVSTLKIQRTERGDSAVYLCASSGTIYNEQFFGPGTRLTVL.

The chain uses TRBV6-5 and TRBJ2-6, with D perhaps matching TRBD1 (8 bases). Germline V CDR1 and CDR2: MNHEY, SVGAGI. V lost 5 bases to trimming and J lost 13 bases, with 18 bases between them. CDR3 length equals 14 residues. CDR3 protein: CASSLLDREGVLTF. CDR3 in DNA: TGTGCCAGCAGTCTCCTGGACAGGGAGGGTGTCCTGACTTTC.

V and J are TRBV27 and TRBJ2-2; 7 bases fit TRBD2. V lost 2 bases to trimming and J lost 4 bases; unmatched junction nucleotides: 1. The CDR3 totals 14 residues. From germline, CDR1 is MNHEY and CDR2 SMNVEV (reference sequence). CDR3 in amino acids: CASSLLAVTGELFF. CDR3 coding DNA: TGTGCCAGCAGTTTACTAGCGGTCACCGGGGAGCTGTTTTTT.

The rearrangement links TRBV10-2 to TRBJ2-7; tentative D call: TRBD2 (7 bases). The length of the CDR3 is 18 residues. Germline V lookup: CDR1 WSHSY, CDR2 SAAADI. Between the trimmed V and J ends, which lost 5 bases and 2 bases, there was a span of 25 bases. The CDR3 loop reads CASSRDTGPAGVAYEQYF. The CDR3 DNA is TGCGCCAGCAGTCGGGACACCGGGCCCGCGGGAGTGGCCTACGAGCAGTACTTC.

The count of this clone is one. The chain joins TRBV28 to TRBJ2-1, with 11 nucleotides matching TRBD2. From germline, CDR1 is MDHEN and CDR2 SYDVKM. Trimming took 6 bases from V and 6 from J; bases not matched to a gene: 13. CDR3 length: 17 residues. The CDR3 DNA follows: TGTGCCAGCAGCTTTTTCCCTCGGCTAGCGGGAGGCAATGAGCAGTTCTTC. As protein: CASSFFPRLAGGNEQFF.